This T cell receptor beta chain emerged from a study of blood T cell repertoires in COVID-19. The ends were cut back, 3 bases at V and 0 bases at J, with 12 bases in the middle. The CDR3 loop spans 16 amino acids. Germline values: CDR1 KGHSH, CDR2 LQKENI. Profiling relied on immunoSEQ multiplex PCR, and the TCRdb table lists in-frame clones only, not all of them. This table holds roughly 150,000 clones, about 87% found once. Study members were between 18 and 89 years old and lived in approximately 25 US regions. The source material was PBMCs or T cells enriched from blood (not recorded which). The source is a man aged 45-65 years in a cohort exposed to, infected with or recovered from COVID-19 (not recorded which). This rearrangement joins TRBV18 to TRBJ1-3, with D uncertain. This chain's CDR3 is CASSPATPYSGNTIYF. The CDR3 DNA reads TGTGCCAGCTCACCTGCAACTCCGTACTCTGGAAACACCATATATTTT.